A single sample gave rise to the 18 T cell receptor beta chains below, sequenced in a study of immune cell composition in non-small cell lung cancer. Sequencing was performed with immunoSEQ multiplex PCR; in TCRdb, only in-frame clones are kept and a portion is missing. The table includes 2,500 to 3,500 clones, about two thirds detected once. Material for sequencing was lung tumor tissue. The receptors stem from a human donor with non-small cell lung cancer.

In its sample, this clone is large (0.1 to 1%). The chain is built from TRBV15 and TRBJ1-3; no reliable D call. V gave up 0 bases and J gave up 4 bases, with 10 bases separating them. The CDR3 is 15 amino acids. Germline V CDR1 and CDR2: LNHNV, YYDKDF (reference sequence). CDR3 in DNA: TGTGCCACCAGCAGAGATCGAGGAAGGGGAAACACCATATATTTT. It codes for CATSRDRGRGNTIYF.

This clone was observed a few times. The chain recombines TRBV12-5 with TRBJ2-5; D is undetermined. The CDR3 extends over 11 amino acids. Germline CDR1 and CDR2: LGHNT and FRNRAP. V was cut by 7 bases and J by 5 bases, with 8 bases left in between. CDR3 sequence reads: CASAYSETQYF. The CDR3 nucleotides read TGTGCTAGTGCCTACTCGGAGACCCAGTACTTC.

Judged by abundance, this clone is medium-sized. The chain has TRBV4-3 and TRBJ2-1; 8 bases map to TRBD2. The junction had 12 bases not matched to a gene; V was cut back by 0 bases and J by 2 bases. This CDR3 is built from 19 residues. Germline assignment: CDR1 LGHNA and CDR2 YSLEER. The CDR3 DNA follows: TGCGCCAGCAGCCAAGATCGGGGGGGCGGGAGGCCAACCTACAATGAGCAGTTCTTC. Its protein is CASSQDRGGGRPTYNEQFF.

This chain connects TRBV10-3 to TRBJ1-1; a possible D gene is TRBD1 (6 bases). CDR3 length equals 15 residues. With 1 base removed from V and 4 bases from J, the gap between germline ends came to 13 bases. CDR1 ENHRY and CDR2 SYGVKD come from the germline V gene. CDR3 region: CAISEYREGSTEAFF. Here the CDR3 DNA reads TGTGCCATCAGTGAGTACAGGGAGGGAAGCACTGAAGCTTTCTTT.

CDR3 in amino acids: CASSLTGENTEAFF. The CDR3 region has the DNA TGTGCCAGCAGCTTAACAGGAGAGAACACTGAAGCTTTCTTT. The chain links TRBV13 to TRBJ1-1, with D possibly TRBD1 on 5 matching bases. Trimming pared 2 bases from V and 1 base from J, leaving 8 bases between. The CDR3 spans 14 residues. Germline loops: CDR1 PRHDT, CDR2 FYEKMQ (reference sequence).

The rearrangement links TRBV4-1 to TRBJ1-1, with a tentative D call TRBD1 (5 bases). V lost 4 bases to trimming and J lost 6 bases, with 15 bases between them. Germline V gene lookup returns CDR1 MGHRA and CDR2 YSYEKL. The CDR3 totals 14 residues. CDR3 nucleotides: TGCGCCAGCAGCCGGGAGGGGCCTATCGCTGAAGCTTTCTTT. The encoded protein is CASSREGPIAEAFF.

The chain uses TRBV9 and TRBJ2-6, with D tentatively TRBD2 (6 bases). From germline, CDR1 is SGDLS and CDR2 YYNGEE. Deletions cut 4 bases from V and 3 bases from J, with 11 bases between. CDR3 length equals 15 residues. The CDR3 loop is CASSPRDFGANVLTF. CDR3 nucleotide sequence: TGTGCCAGCAGCCCTCGGGACTTTGGGGCCAACGTCCTGACTTTC.

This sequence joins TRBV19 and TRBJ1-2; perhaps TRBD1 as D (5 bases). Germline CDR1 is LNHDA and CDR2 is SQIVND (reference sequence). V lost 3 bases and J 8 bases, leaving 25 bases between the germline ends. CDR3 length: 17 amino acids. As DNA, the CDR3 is TGTGCCAGTAGTATCCCCGACCAAGGGTTGACGGGGGTGGGCTACACCTTC. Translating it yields CASSIPDQGLTGVGYTF. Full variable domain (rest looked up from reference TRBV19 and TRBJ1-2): DGGITQSPKYLFRKEGQNVTLSCEQNLNHDAMYWYRQDPGQGLRLIYYSQIVNDFQKGDIAEGYSVSREKKESFPLTVTSAQKNPTAFYLCASSIPDQGLTGVGYTFGSGTRLTVV.

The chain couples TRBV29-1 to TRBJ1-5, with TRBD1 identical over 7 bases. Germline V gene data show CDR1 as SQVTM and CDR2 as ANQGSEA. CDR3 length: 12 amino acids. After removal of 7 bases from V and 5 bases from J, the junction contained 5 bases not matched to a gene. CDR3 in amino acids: CSAGQADQPQHF. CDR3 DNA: TGCAGCGCCGGACAGGCCGATCAGCCCCAGCATTTT. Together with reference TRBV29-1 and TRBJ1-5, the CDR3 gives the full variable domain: SAVISQKPSRDICQRGTSLTIQCQVDSQVTMMFWYRQQPGQSLTLIATANQGSEATYESGFVIDKFPISRPNLTFSTLTVSNMSPEDSSIYLCSAGQADQPQHFGDGTRLSIL.

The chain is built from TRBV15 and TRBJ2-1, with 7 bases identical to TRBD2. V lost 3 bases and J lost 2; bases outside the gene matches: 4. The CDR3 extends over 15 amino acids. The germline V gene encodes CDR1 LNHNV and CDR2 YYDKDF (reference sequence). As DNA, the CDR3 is TGTGCCACCAGCAGGACTGCGGGAGCCTACAATGAGCAGTTCTTC. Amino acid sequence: CATSRTAGAYNEQFF.

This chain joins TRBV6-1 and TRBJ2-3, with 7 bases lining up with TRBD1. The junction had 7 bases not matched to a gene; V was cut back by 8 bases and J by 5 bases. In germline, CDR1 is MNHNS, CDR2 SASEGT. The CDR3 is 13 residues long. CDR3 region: CASGRGKKDTQYF. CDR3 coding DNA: TGTGCCAGCGGCAGGGGGAAGAAAGATACGCAGTATTTT.

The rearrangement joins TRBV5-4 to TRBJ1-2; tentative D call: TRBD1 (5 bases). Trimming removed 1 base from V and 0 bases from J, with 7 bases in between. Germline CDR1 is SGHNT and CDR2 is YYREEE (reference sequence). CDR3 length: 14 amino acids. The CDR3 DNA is TGTGCCAGCAGCTTGCAGGGTTCTAACTATGGCTACACCTTC. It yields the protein CASSLQGSNYGYTF.

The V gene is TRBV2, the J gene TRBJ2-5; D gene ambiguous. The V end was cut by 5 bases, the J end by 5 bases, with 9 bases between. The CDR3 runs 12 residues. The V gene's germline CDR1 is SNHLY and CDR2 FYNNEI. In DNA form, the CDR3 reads TGTGCCAGCAGTCCTAATGAGGAGACCCAGTACTTC. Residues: CASSPNEETQYF.

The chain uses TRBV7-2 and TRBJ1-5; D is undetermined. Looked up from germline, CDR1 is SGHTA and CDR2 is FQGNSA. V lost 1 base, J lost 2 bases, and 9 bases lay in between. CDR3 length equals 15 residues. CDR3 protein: CASSLEATRNQPQHF. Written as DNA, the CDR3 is TGTGCCAGCAGCTTAGAGGCGACACGCAATCAGCCCCAGCATTTT.

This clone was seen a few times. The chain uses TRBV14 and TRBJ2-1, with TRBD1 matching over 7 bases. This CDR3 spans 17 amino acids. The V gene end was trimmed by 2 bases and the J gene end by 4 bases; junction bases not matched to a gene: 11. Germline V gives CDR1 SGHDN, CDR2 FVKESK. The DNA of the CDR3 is TGTGCCAGCAGCCAAATCCGACAGGGCAAAAAATACAATGAGCAGTTCTTC. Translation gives CASSQIRQGKKYNEQFF.

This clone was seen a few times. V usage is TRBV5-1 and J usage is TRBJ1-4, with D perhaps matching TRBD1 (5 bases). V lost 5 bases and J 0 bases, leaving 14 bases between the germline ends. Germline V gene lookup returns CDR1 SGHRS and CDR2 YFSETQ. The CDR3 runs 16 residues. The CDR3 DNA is TGCGCCAGCAGTCGATGGCCGGGGGCAACTAATGAAAAACTGTTTTTT. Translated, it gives CASSRWPGATNEKLFF. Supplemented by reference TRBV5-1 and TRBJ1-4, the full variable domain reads KAGVTQTPRYLIKTRGQQVTLSCSPISGHRSVSWYQQTPGQGLQFLFEYFSETQRNKGNFPGRFSGRQFSNSRSEMNVSTLELGDSALYLCASSRWPGATNEKLFFGSGTQLSVL.

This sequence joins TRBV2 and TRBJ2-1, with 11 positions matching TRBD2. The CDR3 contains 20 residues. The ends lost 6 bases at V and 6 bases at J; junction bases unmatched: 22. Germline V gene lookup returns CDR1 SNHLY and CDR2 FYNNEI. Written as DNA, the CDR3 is TGTGCCAGCAGGAAAATGAGGGGGAGCTTCACTAGCGGGAGAAGCAATGAGCAGTTCTTC. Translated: CASRKMRGSFTSGRSNEQFF.

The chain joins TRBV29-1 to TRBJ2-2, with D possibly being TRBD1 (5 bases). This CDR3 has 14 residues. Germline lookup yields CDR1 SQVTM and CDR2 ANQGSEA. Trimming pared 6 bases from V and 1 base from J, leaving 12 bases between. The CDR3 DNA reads TGCAGCGTCTCCGACAGACTGAACACCGGGGAGCTGTTTTTT. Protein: CSVSDRLNTGELFF.